The following is a T cell receptor beta chain sequence with its context. CDR3 length equals 13 residues. V was trimmed by 3 bases and J by 1 base, leaving 6 bases between them. Germline V lookup: CDR1 LNHDA, CDR2 SQIVND (reference sequence). The entry originates in a study of T cells after posttransplantation cyclophosphamide. TCRdb's copy holds only in-frame clones and misses some; the assay was immunoSEQ multiplex PCR. The data show 15,000 to 20,000 clones, roughly 92% seen once. Cells defined as naive were viable CD3+CD4+ or CD3+CD8+ and CCR7+CD45RA+CD45RO-CD95-CD27+CD28+. Material: naive CD4+ T cells sorted from blood. This sequence originates from a woman aged 45-65 years in good health and a related stem cell transplant donor. The chain links TRBV19 to TRBJ1-1, with D unresolved. CDR3 in DNA: TGTGCCAGTAGTATCGGGAAGAACACTGAAGCTTTCTTT. Amino acids: CASSIGKNTEAFF. The entire variable domain, with the rest obtained from reference TRBV19 and TRBJ1-1, is as follows: DGGITQSPKYLFRKEGQNVTLSCEQNLNHDAMYWYRQDPGQGLRLIYYSQIVNDFQKGDIAEGYSVSREKKESFPLTVTSAQKNPTAFYLCASSIGKNTEAFFGQGTRLTVV.